What follows are 16 T cell receptor beta chains derived from one specimen sequenced in a study of CD8 T cells in cerebrospinal fluid in Alzheimer's disease. TCRdb reanalyzed the 10x single-cell sequencing reads, giving one entry per CDR3 protein sequence and no DNA. The sample totals about 1,500 distinct CDR3 sequences; its top ten clones hold roughly 10%. The sequenced sample consisted of cerebrospinal fluid. The source is a human donor in good health.

This clonotype shows up as medium-sized by frequency. V usage is TRBV9 and J usage is TRBJ1-3. Germline-derived CDR1 and CDR2 are SGDLS and YYNGEE. The CDR3 runs to 17 residues. The CDR3 here is CASSVVEVPAPGNTIYF.

This clonotype ranks as medium-sized (0.01 to 0.1%) in terms of frequency. The chain is built from TRBV3-1 and TRBJ2-2. This CDR3 spans 16 amino acids. The V gene's germline CDR1 is LGHDT and CDR2 YNNKEL (reference sequence). The CDR3: CASTVGVGPYTGELFF.

This clonotype shows up as medium-sized by frequency. V and J are TRBV24-1 and TRBJ2-1; with no DNA, the TCRdb D assignment of TRBD2 cannot be verified. Germline V gene data show CDR1 as KGHDR and CDR2 as SFDVKD. This CDR3 spans 15 amino acids. CDR3 region: CATSDSGGGNNEQFF.

By frequency, this clonotype registers medium-sized (0.01 to 0.1%). The rearrangement links TRBV5-6 to TRBJ2-7; TCRdb outputs TRBD1, but without DNA this stays unchecked. The CDR3 runs 15 residues. Germline V gene data show CDR1 as SGHDT and CDR2 as YYEEEE. The CDR3 sequence: CASSGGPGAPYEQYF. Based on the CDR3 plus reference TRBV5-6 and TRBJ2-7, the full variable domain is DAGVTQSPTHLIKTRGQQVTLRCSPKSGHDTVSWYQQALGQGPQFIFQYYEEEERQRGNFPDRFSGHQFPNYSSELNVNALLLGDSALYLCASSGGPGAPYEQYFGPGTRLTVT.

This clonotype is classed as medium-sized by frequency. V usage is TRBV12-3 or TRBV12-4 and J usage is TRBJ2-7; the D call from TCRdb, TRBD1, cannot be confirmed without DNA. This CDR3 region has 14 residues. The CDR3 loop is CASSPQTGVYEQYF.

This clonotype is identified as medium-sized from frequency. The chain links TRBV20-1 to TRBJ2-5; the D call of TRBD1 rests on TCRdb alone, since no DNA is present to check it. The germline CDR1 and CDR2 sequences are DFQATT and SNEGSKA (reference sequence). The CDR3 totals 15 residues. The chain's CDR3 is CSATLTGGEQETQYF.

This clonotype is deemed medium-sized (0.01 to 0.1%) by its frequency. The V and J genes are TRBV4-3 and TRBJ2-1; the D call of TRBD1 rests on TCRdb alone, since no DNA is present to check it. The germline gives CDR1 LGHNA, CDR2 YSLEER. This CDR3 spans 16 amino acids. The CDR3 reads CASSQVGQGAGNEQFF.

This clonotype is identified as medium-sized from frequency. The chain employs TRBV3-1 and TRBJ2-1; without DNA, the TCRdb call of TRBD1 cannot be checked. From germline, CDR1 is LGHDT and CDR2 YNNKEL (reference sequence). This CDR3 contains 13 residues. CDR3 loop: CASSQARGGEQFF.

This clonotype is medium-sized by frequency. The gene calls are TRBV4-3 and TRBJ2-2; TCRdb names TRBD2, which stays unverified in the absence of DNA. CDR1 is LGHNA and CDR2 is YSLEER in the germline V gene. CDR3 size: 18 residues. The CDR3 here is CASSQDTPPRVGTGELFF.

Frequency places this clonotype as medium-sized. The chain is built from TRBV7-2 and TRBJ2-2; absent DNA, TCRdb's TRBD1 call cannot be checked. This CDR3 has 16 amino acids. Germline values: CDR1 SGHTA, CDR2 FQGNSA. This CDR3 reads CASSPGGRVWTGELFF.

Measured by frequency, this clonotype is medium-sized. The chain has TRBV3-2 and TRBJ2-7; TCRdb proposes TRBD1, but this gene call is untestable without DNA. TRBV3-2 is flagged as a pseudogene. The length of the CDR3 is 17 residues. CDR3: CASSHVLGAGVPYEQYF.

This clonotype is deemed medium-sized by its frequency. This sequence joins TRBV3-2 and TRBJ2-5; the TCRdb call, TRBD1, lacks DNA for checking. TRBV3-2 is marked as a pseudogene. The CDR3 totals 14 residues. The CDR3 loop reads CASSLNEGGSSQYF.

This clonotype is called medium-sized based on its frequency. The gene calls are TRBV5-1 and TRBJ2-7. This CDR3 spans 15 amino acids. Germline V lookup: CDR1 SGHRS, CDR2 YFSETQ. CDR3 protein: CASSLAGSPRYEQYF.

This clonotype is called medium-sized (0.01 to 0.1%) based on its frequency. The chain carries TRBV20-1 and TRBJ2-7; the TCRdb call, TRBD2, lacks DNA for checking. This CDR3 is 12 amino acids long. Germline lookup yields CDR1 DFQATT and CDR2 SNEGSKA (reference sequence). This chain's CDR3 is CSARDLTYEQYF.

This clonotype is identified as medium-sized from frequency. The CDR3 is CASSLVRDSLEAFF. The chain is built from TRBV12-3 or TRBV12-4 and TRBJ1-1; no DNA is available, so the TRBD1 call from TCRdb remains unchecked. The CDR3 has 14 amino acids.

This clonotype counts as large by frequency. V gene TRBV12-3 or TRBV12-4 combines with J gene TRBJ2-1. The CDR3 spans 14 residues. The CDR3 spells CASSYSFGFVEQFF.